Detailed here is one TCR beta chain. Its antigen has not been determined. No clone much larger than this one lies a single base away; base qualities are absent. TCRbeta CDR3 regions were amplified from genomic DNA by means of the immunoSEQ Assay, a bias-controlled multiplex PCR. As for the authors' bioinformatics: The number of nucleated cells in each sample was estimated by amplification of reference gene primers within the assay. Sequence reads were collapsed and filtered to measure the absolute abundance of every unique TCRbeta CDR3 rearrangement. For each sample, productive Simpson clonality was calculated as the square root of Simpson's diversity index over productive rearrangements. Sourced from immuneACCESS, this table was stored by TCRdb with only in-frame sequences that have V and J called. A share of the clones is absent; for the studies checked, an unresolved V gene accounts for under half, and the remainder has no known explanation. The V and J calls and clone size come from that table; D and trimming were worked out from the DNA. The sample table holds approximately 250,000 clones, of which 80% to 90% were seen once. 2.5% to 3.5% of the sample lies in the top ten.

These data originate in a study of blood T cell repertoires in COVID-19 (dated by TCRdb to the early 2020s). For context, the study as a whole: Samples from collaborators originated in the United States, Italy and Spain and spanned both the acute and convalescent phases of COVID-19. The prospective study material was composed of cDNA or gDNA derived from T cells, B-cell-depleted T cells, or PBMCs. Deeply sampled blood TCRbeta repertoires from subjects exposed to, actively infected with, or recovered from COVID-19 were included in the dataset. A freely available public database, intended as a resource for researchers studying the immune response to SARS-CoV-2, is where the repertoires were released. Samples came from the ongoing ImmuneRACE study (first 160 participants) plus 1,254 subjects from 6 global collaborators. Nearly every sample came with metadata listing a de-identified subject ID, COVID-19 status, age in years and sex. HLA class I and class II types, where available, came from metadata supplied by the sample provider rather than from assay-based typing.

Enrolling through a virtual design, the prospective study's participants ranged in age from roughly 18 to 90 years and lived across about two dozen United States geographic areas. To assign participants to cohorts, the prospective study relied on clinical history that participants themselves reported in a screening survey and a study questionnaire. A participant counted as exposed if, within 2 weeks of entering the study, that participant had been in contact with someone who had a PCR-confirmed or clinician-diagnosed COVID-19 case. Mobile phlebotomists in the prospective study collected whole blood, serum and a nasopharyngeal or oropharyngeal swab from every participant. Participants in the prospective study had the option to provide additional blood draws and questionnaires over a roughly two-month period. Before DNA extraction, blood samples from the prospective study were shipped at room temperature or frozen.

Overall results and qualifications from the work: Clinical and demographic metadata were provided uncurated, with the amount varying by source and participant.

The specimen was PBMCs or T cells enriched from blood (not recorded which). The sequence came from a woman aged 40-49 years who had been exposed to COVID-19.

CDR3 reads: CASSIQGTGTEAFF. Here is the DNA: TGTGCCAGTAGTATCCAGGGGACGGGCACTGAAGCTTTCTTT. The rearrangement combines TRBV19 with TRBJ1-1; the D gene is perhaps TRBD1, on 6 matching bases. From the cysteine up to the phenylalanine, the CDR3 has a length of 14 residues. Just CDR3 DNA is preserved here, 42 bases in frame from base 1. The germline ends are 12 bases apart after V is trimmed by 3 bases and J by 4 bases. The germline V gene (reference sequence) specifies LNHDA as CDR1 and SQIVND as CDR2.